This T cell receptor (beta chain) was documented in a study of cytomegalovirus exposure and HLA in healthy donors. Study-level findings and limits: Sequences of the TCR beta chain were said to predict the HLA-A and HLA-B alleles of most subjects accurately.

On this clone itself: Its target is not known.

The V gene lost 4 bases and the J gene lost 1 base, with 11 bases spanning the gap. The CDR3 has 15 residues. Looked up from germline, CDR1 is MNHNS and CDR2 is SASEGT. Despite likely unrecorded immune exposures, the donors were nominally healthy at the time of sampling. The PCR used 60 Vbeta and 13 Jbeta primers. Profiled with immunoSEQ multiplex PCR; TCRdb holds only in-frame clones, not every one. The sample consists of 150,000 to 200,000 clones, more than 70% of them appearing once. The material sequenced was PBMCs. The J gene is TRBJ1-5, the V gene TRBV6-1; the D gene is possibly TRBD1 (6 bases). The source is a boy between 10 and 17 years old in good health and CMV-seronegative. CDR3 bases: TGTGCCAGCAGTGTTACAGGGACCAGCAATCAGCCCCAGCATTTT. It translates to CASSVTGTSNQPQHF.